This T cell receptor beta chain was obtained from a study of identical twins. TCRdb analysed the 5' RACE reads with MiXCR anew, one entry per CDR3 protein. Of 500,000 to 600,000 distinct CDR3 sequences detected, about 20% appear once; the ten largest clones hold about 0.91%. The germline V gene encodes CDR1 MNHEY and CDR2 SVGAGI. Trimming took 4 bases from V and 0 from J, leaving 10 bases between them. This CDR3 contains 14 residues. This clonotype was recorded a few times. These data also formed part of another study, on T cells expressing NK-cell markers.

The J gene is TRBJ2-7, the V gene TRBV6-5, with D unclear. The sequencing input was CD4+ T cells sorted from blood. This clonotype was obtained from a woman aged 18 to 35 in good health. CDR3 DNA: TGTGCCAGCAGTTCGGCCACGAGCTCCTACGAGCAGTACTTC. Protein sequence: CASSSATSSYEQYF.